The clone carrying this TCR beta chain showed up just once. Its antigen is as yet unknown. The sample is drawn from a study of blood T cells in healthy people across ages. The authors ran a second PCR of roughly 6 to 11 cycles using a sample-barcoded 5' primer and a J-beta primer mix. TCRdb processed the 5' RACE reads anew with MiXCR; each CDR3 protein has one entry. The sample yields 1.5 million to 2 million distinct CDR3 sequences, about 31% seen once. The V and J ends lost 0 bases and 4 bases, in that order; junction bases with no gene match: 10. This CDR3 region has 17 residues. Germline CDR1 reads MNHEY; CDR2 reads SVGAGI. Study observations and caveats: Observed TCR beta diversity per million T cells went down as age went up. This fall followed a roughly linear course with age.

The clonotype was recovered from a woman in her 30s in good health. The specimen was blood. This chain uses TRBV6-5 with TRBJ2-7; 9 bases match TRBD2. The CDR3 reads CASSYSYQAGGPYEQYF. DNA of the CDR3: TGTGCCAGCAGTTACTCGTATCAAGCGGGAGGTCCGTACGAGCAGTACTTC.